The rows below give T cell receptor beta chains drawn from one sample of a study of cytotoxic CD8 clonotypes in ibrutinib-treated CLL. Produced via immunoSEQ multiplex PCR; TCRdb's table is partial and in-frame only. Of about 19,000 clones in the sample, approximately 81% were seen once. The input for sequencing was PBMCs, taken before ibrutinib treatment. Receptor source: a human donor with chronic lymphocytic leukemia. CDR3s include the opening cysteine and the closing phenylalanine or tryptophan.

J gene: TRBJ1-2
V gene: TRBV6-5
CDR3 protein: CASSRDRGYYGYTF

J gene: TRBJ2-7
V gene: TRBV6-5
CDR3 protein: CASSYSDRVLGEQYF

J gene: TRBJ2-1
V gene: TRBV28
CDR3 protein: CASRAGTFYNEQFF

J gene: TRBJ2-5
V gene: TRBV9
CDR3 protein: CASSVTSSETQYF

J gene: TRBJ1-1
V gene: TRBV6-1
CDR3 protein: CASSLAGVNTEAFF

J gene: TRBJ1-2
V gene: TRBV5-5
CDR3 protein: CASSFEKGVRNYGYTF

J gene: TRBJ1-4
V gene: TRBV30
CDR3 protein: CAWSDGQGEKLFF

J gene: TRBJ1-6
V gene: TRBV9
CDR3 protein: CASSVAAGIGSYNSPLHF

J gene: TRBJ2-2
V gene: TRBV19
CDR3 protein: CASRALTRGEGSHGELFF

J gene: TRBJ1-6
V gene: TRBV28
CDR3 protein: CASSFGTGLRDSPLHF

J gene: TRBJ1-3
V gene: TRBV19
CDR3 protein: CASSMPGPSGNTIYF